Each of the 20 T cell receptor beta chains below was sequenced from the same sample in a study of neoadjuvant anti-PD-1 for oral cavity cancer. Assay: immunoSEQ multiplex PCR; the TCRdb copy retains only in-frame clones and omits some. The table includes 72,000 or so clones, 70% to 90% detected once. The sample's time point: after neoadjuvant nivolumab, at surgical resection. The sample in question was PBMCs, obtained after nivolumab (anti-PD-1) treatment. The receptors here all came from a person aged 35-79 years with oral cavity squamous cell carcinoma.

The genes are TRBV5-4 and TRBJ2-5; 10 nucleotides align to TRBD2. The V and J ends lost 1 base and 2 bases, in that order; junction bases with no gene match: 2. The CDR3 sequence is 15 residues long. CDR1 and CDR2 (germline): SGHNT, YYREEE (reference sequence). The CDR3 protein is CASSLRLAGQETQYF. The DNA of the CDR3 is TGTGCCAGCAGCTTGAGACTAGCGGGTCAAGAGACCCAGTACTTC.

The chain combines TRBV7-9 with TRBJ2-7; D may be TRBD2 (5 bases). The CDR3 is 13 residues long. V dropped 3 bases and J dropped 5 bases, with 11 bases sitting between them. In germline, CDR1 is SEHNR, CDR2 FQNEAQ (reference sequence). The CDR3 spells CASSFFTGDEQYF. The CDR3 DNA sequence: TGTGCCAGCAGCTTTTTTACCGGGGACGAGCAGTACTTC.

The chain combines TRBV6-6 with TRBJ1-1; 8 bases map to TRBD1. V lost 4 bases and J lost 3; bases outside the gene matches: 7. Germline lookup yields CDR1 MNHNY and CDR2 SVGAGI (reference sequence). This CDR3 is built from 15 residues. The CDR3 nucleotides are TGTGCCAGCAGTTCAGGGGGCGGAGGTGACACTGAAGCTTTCTTT. Translation: CASSSGGGGDTEAFF.

This rearrangement joins TRBV4-1 to TRBJ1-3, with D perhaps TRBD1 (5 bases). From germline, CDR1 is MGHRA and CDR2 YSYEKL. V dropped 4 bases and J dropped 0 bases, with 13 bases sitting between them. The CDR3 runs 16 residues. The CDR3 region is CASSPGRVRSGNTIYF. The CDR3 nucleotides read TGCGCCAGCAGCCCAGGCAGGGTCCGCTCTGGAAACACCATATATTTT.

This clone was picked up one time. The chain has TRBV6-1 and TRBJ2-7; TRBD1 is a possible D gene (6 bases). The CDR3 has 14 amino acids. V lost 7 bases to trimming and J lost 3 bases, with 16 bases between them. The germline gives CDR1 MNHNS, CDR2 SASEGT. The CDR3 loop is CASIIVPGVYEQYF. The CDR3 DNA follows: TGTGCCAGCATTATAGTGCCAGGGGTCTACGAGCAGTACTTC.

As concerns this clone: This sample includes further DNA sequences coding for the same CDR3. The V call is TRBV5-4, the J call TRBJ1-2; 9 nucleotides match TRBD1. Looked up from germline, CDR1 is SGHNT and CDR2 is YYREEE (reference sequence). The CDR3 loop spans 15 amino acids. Unmatched junction bases numbered 5, after V lost 1 base and J lost 4 bases. Written as DNA, the CDR3 is TGTGCCAGCAGCTTGATCGGACAGGGGAGCTATGGCTACACCTTC. Translation: CASSLIGQGSYGYTF.

The chain recombines TRBV6-5 with TRBJ1-2; maybe TRBD1 (6 bases). Per the germline V gene, CDR1 is MNHEY and CDR2 is SVGAGI. V was trimmed by 6 bases and J by 4 bases, leaving 12 bases between them. The CDR3 is 13 amino acids. The CDR3 bases are TGTGCCAGCAGGAGGGGGGCGCGCTATGGCTACACCTTC. Translation: CASRRGARYGYTF.

The genes are TRBV10-2 and TRBJ2-5; 10 positions match TRBD1. J was trimmed by 5 bases and V by 6 bases; bases with no gene match: 9. CDR1 and CDR2 from the germline V gene are WSHSY and SAAADI. The CDR3 is 15 residues long. The CDR3 loop reads CASRNWDRGEETQYF. The CDR3 DNA sequence: TGCGCCAGCAGAAACTGGGACAGGGGAGAGGAGACCCAGTACTTC.

The gene calls are TRBV7-3 and TRBJ2-7; 7 bases agree with TRBD1. V lost 5 bases and J lost 0; bases outside the gene matches: 7. This CDR3 is built from 15 residues. The germline V gene encodes CDR1 SGHTA and CDR2 FQGTGA. Here the CDR3 DNA reads TGTGCCAGCAGCCCAACAGGGGTCCCCTCCTACGAGCAGTACTTC. It codes for CASSPTGVPSYEQYF.

The rearrangement links TRBV2 to TRBJ1-1, with D uncertain. Germline CDR1 reads SNHLY; CDR2 reads FYNNEI. V was pared by 1 base and J by 11 bases, with 11 bases between. The CDR3 runs to 12 residues. For the CDR3, the DNA is TGTGCCAGCAGTGAAGAGCGGGTGCGCGCTTTCTTT. Amino acid sequence: CASSEERVRAFF.

This clone was counted only a few times. The CDR3 DNA follows: TGTGCCAGCAGCTCCGGGGCGGAGGCAGGGGAGCTGTTTTTT. Its translation is CASSSGAEAGELFF. The chain carries TRBV7-9 and TRBJ2-2, with D perhaps assigned TRBD1 or TRBD2 (5 bases each). This CDR3 is built from 14 residues. Germline V lookup: CDR1 SEHNR, CDR2 FQNEAQ (reference sequence). Trimming left V 4 bases short and J 8 bases short, with 14 bases between.

The V and J genes are TRBV5-1 and TRBJ2-5, with 10 nucleotides matching TRBD2. CDR3 length: 17 amino acids. The V segment lost 4 bases and the J segment 7 bases; nucleotides outside the gene matches: 16. Germline CDR1 SGHRS, CDR2 YFSETQ. CDR3 sequence: CASSKDPSGGLRGTQYF. The DNA for the CDR3 is TGCGCCAGCAGCAAGGATCCTAGCGGGGGCCTCCGGGGGACCCAGTACTTC.

This clone was observed a few times. The chain combines TRBV11-2 with TRBJ2-5, with D hard to call. Germline-derived CDR1 and CDR2 are SGHAT and FQNNGV. V shed 6 bases and J shed 0 bases, with 8 bases lying between them. The CDR3 runs to 13 residues. This chain's CDR3 is CASSIRYQETQYF. The CDR3 DNA follows: TGTGCCAGCAGTATCAGGTACCAAGAGACCCAGTACTTC.

The J gene is TRBJ1-6, the V gene TRBV7-9, with D hard to call. Germline V lookup: CDR1 SEHNR, CDR2 FQNEAQ (reference sequence). The V end lost 4 bases, the J end lost 12 bases, and 7 bases lay between the germline ends. This CDR3 has 11 residues. The CDR3 region has the DNA TGTGCCAGCAGCTCCTTTGGACCCCTCCACTTT. It yields the protein CASSSFGPLHF.

This clone appeared a single time. The chain has TRBV2 and TRBJ2-1; 14 bases fit TRBD2. This CDR3 contains 15 residues. V lost 4 bases and J lost 8; bases outside the gene matches: 4. Germline V lookup: CDR1 SNHLY, CDR2 FYNNEI. DNA for the CDR3: TGTGCCAGCAGTGGGGGACTAGCGGGAGTCGATGAGCAGTTCTTC. Protein sequence: CASSGGLAGVDEQFF.

This clone showed up just once. The J gene is TRBJ1-1, the V gene TRBV9; unclear D gene. CDR3 length: 15 residues. Germline CDR1 is SGDLS and CDR2 is YYNGEE. V dropped 0 bases and J dropped 4 bases, with 13 bases sitting between them. CDR3 sequence (DNA): TGTGCCAGCAGCGTAGTTGGTCGTGAAGGCACTGAAGCTTTCTTT. It yields the protein CASSVVGREGTEAFF.

This clone was observed once. This chain connects TRBV2 to TRBJ1-2; D ambiguous. Germline V gene lookup returns CDR1 SNHLY and CDR2 FYNNEI. This CDR3 is built from 13 residues. With 6 bases removed from V and 5 bases from J, the gap between germline ends came to 13 bases. CDR3 DNA sequence: TGTGCCAGCAGCGCAGGAGCCCTATATGGCTACACCTTC. Translated: CASSAGALYGYTF. The full variable domain, completed using reference TRBV2 and TRBJ1-2, is EPEVTQTPSHQVTQMGQEVILRCVPISNHLYFYWYRQILGQKVEFLVSFYNNEISEKSEIFDDQFSVERPDGSNFTLKIRSTKLEDSAMYFCASSAGALYGYTFGSGTRLTVV.

The chain joins TRBV28 to TRBJ2-7; 10 positions agree with TRBD1. This CDR3 comprises 16 residues. V lost 5 bases and J lost 6; bases outside the gene matches: 13. Germline CDR1 is MDHEN and CDR2 is SYDVKM. The DNA for the CDR3 is TGTGCCAGCAGTCGTTGGACCGGGACAGGGGTATTCGAGCAGTACTTC. This codes for CASSRWTGTGVFEQYF.

The chain has TRBV7-6 and TRBJ2-5; 8 bases align to TRBD2. From germline, CDR1 is SGHVS and CDR2 FNYEAQ. With V trimmed by 5 bases and J by 9 bases, 11 bases remained unmatched. There are 14 residues in the CDR3. DNA of the CDR3: TGTGCCAGCAGCCCCACGGGACTAGTTGGGGCCCAGTACTTC. Translating gives CASSPTGLVGAQYF.

This clone was counted a few times. The J gene is TRBJ1-5, the V gene TRBV30, with D hard to call. Trimming pared 0 bases from V and 5 bases from J, leaving 8 bases between. CDR3 size: 13 residues. Germline CDR1 is GTSNPN and CDR2 is SVGIG (reference sequence). CDR3 residues: CAWSVKGYQPQHF. The CDR3 nucleotides are TGTGCCTGGAGTGTAAAGGGATATCAGCCCCAGCATTTT. Full variable domain (rest looked up from reference TRBV30 and TRBJ1-5): SQTIHQWPATLVQPVGSPLSLECTVEGTSNPNLYWYRQAAGRGLQLLFYSVGIGQISSEVPQNLSASRPQDRQFILSSKKLLLSDSGFYLCAWSVKGYQPQHFGDGTRLSIL.